This T cell receptor (beta chain) was sequenced in a study of T-cell reconstitution after alpha-beta-depleted transplantation in children. TCRbeta library preparation incorporated unique molecular identifiers. TCRdb used MiXCR to reprocess the PCR reads, holding one entry per CDR3 protein. In the table there are nearly 550,000 distinct CDR3 sequences, around 17% of which are singletons. V lost 0 bases and J lost 4, with 12 bases in between. Germline CDR1 MNHEY, CDR2 SMNVEV (reference sequence). The CDR3 has 15 amino acids. The V call is TRBV27, the J call TRBJ1-1; D is undetermined. The receptor was derived from a human donor who donated a stem cell graft to a child with acute lymphoblastic leukemia. Sequenced material: PBMCs from the stem cell graft donor, taken from the stem cell graft. The CDR3 nucleotides read TGTGCCAGCAGTTTATCGAGGGTGGGAAGCACTGAAGCTTTCTTT. Encoded protein: CASSLSRVGSTEAFF.